What follows describes a single T cell receptor (beta chain). Its antigen remains unknown. Data came from immunoSEQ multiplex PCR; TCRdb stores just in-frame clones and leaves some out. The data hold around 100,000 clones, with 85% to 95% observed a single time. CDR1 is MNHEY, CDR2 SVGAGI, per germline. CDR3 length: 14 amino acids. Trimming cost V 6 bases and J 2 bases, with 13 bases left between them. The data are from a study of graft-versus-host responses after intestinal transplantation. About the study: Every transplant recipient was induced with anti-thymocyte globulin, then maintained on tacrolimus and steroids for about 3 years.

The sample was unstimulated CD8+ T cells sorted from spleen or lymph node cells, taken before transplant. This sequence was found in a human donor who was the organ donor for an intestinal transplant. The genes are TRBV6-5 and TRBJ2-5, with D hard to call. The CDR3 protein is CASSQWAGQETQYF. The CDR3 DNA is TGTGCCAGCAGCCAATGGGCCGGACAAGAGACCCAGTACTTC.